What follows is one T cell receptor beta chain and its context. No antigen is known for it. The data are from a study of T cells in Graves' hyperthyroidism and ophthalmopathy. The length of the CDR3 is 15 residues. Germline lookup yields CDR1 LNHDA and CDR2 SQIVND (reference sequence). V was pared by 7 bases and J by 3 bases, with 18 bases between. Study results and caveats: Among clonotypes expanded in thyroid above 0.001, most were also found in blood.

Amplification of TCR beta CDR3 regions was performed using RNA transcripts as template. During a first-round RT-PCR of the TCR CDR3, the HTBI primer set was used. TCRdb reprocessed the multiplex PCR reads with MiXCR, giving one entry per CDR3 protein. Here the sample spans about 480,000 distinct CDR3 sequences, around 14% being singletons. Stable hyperthyroidism: no ophthalmopathy progression over 18 months of follow-up. Diagnosis relied on clinical symptoms, serum thyroxine and TRAb, thyroid ultrasound and orbital computed tomography. Fresh peripheral blood, around 11 ml of it, supplied the PBMCs. Sequencing used blood. The rearrangement uses TRBV19 and TRBJ1-1; a possible D gene is TRBD1 (6 bases). This TCR was sampled from a woman aged 18-29 years with Graves' hyperthyroidism. CDR3 residues: CASIIDQGSYTEAFF. The CDR3, as DNA: TGTGCCAGTATTATCGACCAGGGGTCGTACACTGAAGCTTTCTTT.